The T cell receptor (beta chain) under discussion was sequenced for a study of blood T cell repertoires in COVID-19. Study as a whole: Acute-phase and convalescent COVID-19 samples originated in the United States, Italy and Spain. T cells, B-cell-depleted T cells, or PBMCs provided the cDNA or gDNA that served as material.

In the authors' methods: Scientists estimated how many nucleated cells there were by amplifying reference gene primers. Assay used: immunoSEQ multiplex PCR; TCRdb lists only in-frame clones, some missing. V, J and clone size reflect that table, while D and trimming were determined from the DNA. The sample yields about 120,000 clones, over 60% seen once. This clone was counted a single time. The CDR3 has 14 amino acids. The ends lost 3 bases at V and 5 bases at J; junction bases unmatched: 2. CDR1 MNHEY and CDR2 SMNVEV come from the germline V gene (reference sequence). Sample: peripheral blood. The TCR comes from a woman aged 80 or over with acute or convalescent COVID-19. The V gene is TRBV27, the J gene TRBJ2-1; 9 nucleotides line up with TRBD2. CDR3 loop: CASSLAGGNNEQFF. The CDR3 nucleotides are TGTGCCAGCAGTTTGGCGGGAGGGAACAATGAGCAGTTCTTC.